The rows below give T cell receptor beta chains drawn from one sample of a study of T cells expressing NK-cell markers. TCRdb re-called the 5' RACE reads and catalogs CDR3 proteins one per entry, DNA excluded. Its clone listing holds some 600,000 distinct CDR3 sequences. The material sequenced was blood T cells: a sorted CD56 or NKG2C T cell subset, CD4+ or CD8+ T cells, or bulk PBMC T cells (not recorded which). The receptors were gathered from a man aged 18 to 29 in good health. Both conserved end residues are part of each CDR3.

>TRBJ2-1|15|TRBV15
CATGTGTSGTNEQFF
>TRBJ2-1|13|TRBV7-8
CASSFVTSFEQFF
>TRBJ2-1|16|TRBV18
CASSPPGTGAYNEQFF
>TRBJ2-7|13|TRBV27
CASSWDKYYEQYF
>TRBJ2-5|11|TRBV29-1
CSRTDQETQYF
>TRBJ1-1|13|TRBV12-3/TRBV12-4
CASSLNLPLKAFF
>TRBJ1-6|14|TRBV12-3/TRBV12-4
CASSAPGFGSPLHF
>TRBJ1-2|14|TRBV6-5
CASSYSRSEYGYTF
>TRBJ2-1|15|TRBV29-1
CSVEERAGVLDEQFF
>TRBJ2-3|17|TRBV7-9
CASSLKAAPSSTDTQYF
>TRBJ2-5|15|TRBV6-5
CASSLSEAPLETQYF
>TRBJ1-2|14|TRBV2
CASSRRVDDYGYTF
>TRBJ2-1|13|TRBV7-7
CASSPNPTGEQFF
>TRBJ1-5|14|TRBV7-2
CASSQGAPNQPQHF
>TRBJ2-1|15|TRBV4-3
CASSQEAGTYNEQFF
>TRBJ2-5|13|TRBV19
CASSMVGLETQYF
>TRBJ1-4|18|TRBV5-5
CASSLGVTGLATNEKLFF
>TRBJ2-2|18|TRBV6-5
CASSYSRGGGRGTGELFF